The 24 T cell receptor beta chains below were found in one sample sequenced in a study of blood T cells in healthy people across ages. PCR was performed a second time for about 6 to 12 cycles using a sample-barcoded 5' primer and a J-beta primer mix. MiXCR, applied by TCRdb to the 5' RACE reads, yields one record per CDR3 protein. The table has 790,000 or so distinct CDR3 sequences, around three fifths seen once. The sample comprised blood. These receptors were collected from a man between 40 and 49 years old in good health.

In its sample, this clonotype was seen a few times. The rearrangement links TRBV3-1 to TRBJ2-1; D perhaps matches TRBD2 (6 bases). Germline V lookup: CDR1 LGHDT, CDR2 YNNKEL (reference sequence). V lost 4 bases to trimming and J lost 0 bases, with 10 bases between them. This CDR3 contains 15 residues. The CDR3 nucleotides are TGTGCCAGCAGCCCCTGGGGAGGCTCCTACAATGAGCAGTTCTTC. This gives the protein CASSPWGGSYNEQFF.

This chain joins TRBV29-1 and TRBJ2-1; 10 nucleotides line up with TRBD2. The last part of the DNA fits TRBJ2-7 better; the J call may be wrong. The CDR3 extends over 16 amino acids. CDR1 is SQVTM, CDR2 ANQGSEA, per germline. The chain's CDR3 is CSVSGCQTSGLYEQYF. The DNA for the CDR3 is TGCAGCGTTTCCGGGTGCCAGACTAGCGGGTTGTACGAGCAGTACTTC.

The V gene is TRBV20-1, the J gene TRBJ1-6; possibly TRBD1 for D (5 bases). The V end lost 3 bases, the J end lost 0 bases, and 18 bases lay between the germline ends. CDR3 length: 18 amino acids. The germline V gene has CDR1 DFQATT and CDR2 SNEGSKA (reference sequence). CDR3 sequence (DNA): TGCAGTGCTAGGAAAAAACTGACAGCGAGCTCCTATAATTCACCCCTCCACTTT. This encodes CSARKKLTASSYNSPLHF.

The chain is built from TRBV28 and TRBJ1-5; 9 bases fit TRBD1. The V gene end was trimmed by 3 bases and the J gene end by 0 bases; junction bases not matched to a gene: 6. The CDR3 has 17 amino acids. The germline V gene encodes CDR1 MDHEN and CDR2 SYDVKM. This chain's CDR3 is CASSLTGGTYSNQPQHF. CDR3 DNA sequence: TGTGCCAGCAGTTTGACAGGGGGGACATATAGCAATCAGCCCCAGCATTTT. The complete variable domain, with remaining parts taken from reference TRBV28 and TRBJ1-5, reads DVKVTQSSRYLVKRTGEKVFLECVQDMDHENMFWYRQDPGLGLRLIYFSYDVKMKEKGDIPEGYSVSREKKERFSLILESASTNQTSMYLCASSLTGGTYSNQPQHFGDGTRLSIL.

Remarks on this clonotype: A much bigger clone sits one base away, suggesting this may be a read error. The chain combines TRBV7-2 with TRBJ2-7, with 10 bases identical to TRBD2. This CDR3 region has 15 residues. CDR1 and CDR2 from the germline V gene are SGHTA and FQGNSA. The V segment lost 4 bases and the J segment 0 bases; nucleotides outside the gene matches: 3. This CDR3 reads CASSSASGSSYEQYF. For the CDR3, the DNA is TGTGCCAGCAGCTCTGCTAGCGGGAGCTCCTACGAGCAGTACTTC.

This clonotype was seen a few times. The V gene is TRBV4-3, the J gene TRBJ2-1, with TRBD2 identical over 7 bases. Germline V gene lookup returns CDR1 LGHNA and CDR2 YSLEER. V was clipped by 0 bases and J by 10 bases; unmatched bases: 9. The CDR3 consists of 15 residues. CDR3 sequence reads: CASSQDVGGIREQFF. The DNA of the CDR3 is TGCGCCAGCAGCCAAGATGTGGGAGGGATCCGGGAGCAGTTCTTC.

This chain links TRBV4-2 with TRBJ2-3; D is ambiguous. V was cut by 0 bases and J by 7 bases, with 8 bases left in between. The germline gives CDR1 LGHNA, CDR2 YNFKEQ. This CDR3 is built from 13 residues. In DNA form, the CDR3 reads TGTGCCAGCAGCCAAGAAGGTCCTAATACGCAGTATTTT. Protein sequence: CASSQEGPNTQYF.

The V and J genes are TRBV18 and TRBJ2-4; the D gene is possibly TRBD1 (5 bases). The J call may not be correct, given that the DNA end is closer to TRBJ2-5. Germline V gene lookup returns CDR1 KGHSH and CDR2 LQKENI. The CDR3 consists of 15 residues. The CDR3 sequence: CASSPFQGSEETQYF. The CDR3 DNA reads TGTGCCAGCTCACCCTTCCAGGGCTCAGAAGAGACCCAGTACTTC.

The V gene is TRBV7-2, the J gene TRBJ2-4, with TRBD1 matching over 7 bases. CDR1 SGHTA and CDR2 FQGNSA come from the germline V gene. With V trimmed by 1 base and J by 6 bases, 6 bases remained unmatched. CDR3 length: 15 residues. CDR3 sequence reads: CASSLVGAGGNIQYF. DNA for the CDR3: TGTGCCAGCAGCTTAGTGGGGGCAGGGGGAAACATTCAGTACTTC.

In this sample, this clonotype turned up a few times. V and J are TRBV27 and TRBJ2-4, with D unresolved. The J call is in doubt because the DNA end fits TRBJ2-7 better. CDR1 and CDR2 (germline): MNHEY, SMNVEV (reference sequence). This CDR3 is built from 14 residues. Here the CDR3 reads CASSLIPSSYEQYF. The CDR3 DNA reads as TGTGCCAGCAGTTTAATTCCCTCCTCCTACGAGCAGTACTTC.

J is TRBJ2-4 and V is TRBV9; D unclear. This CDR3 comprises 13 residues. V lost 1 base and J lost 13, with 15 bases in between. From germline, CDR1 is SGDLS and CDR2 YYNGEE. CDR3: CASSVSLGQEQYF. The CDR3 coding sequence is TGTGCCAGCAGCGTATCTTTGGGTCAGGAGCAGTACTTC. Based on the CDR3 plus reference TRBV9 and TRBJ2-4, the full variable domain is DSGVTQTPKHLITATGQRVTLRCSPRSGDLSVYWYQQSLDQGLQFLIQYYNGEERAKGNILERFSAQQFPDLHSELNLSSLELGDSALYFCASSVSLGQEQYFGAGTRLSVL.

CDR3 bases: TGTGCCAGCAGGCGTATTGGACAGTCCTACTCTGGAAACACCATATATTTT. Protein sequence: CASRRIGQSYSGNTIYF. This chain connects TRBV6-1 to TRBJ1-3; tentative D call: TRBD1 (6 bases). V was cut by 6 bases and J by 0 bases, with 18 bases left in between. CDR3 length equals 17 residues. Germline CDR1 is MNHNS and CDR2 is SASEGT.

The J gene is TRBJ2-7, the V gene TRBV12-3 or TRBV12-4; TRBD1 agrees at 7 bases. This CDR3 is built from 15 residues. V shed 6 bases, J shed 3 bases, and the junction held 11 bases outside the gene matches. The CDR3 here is CASSSDRDAHYEQYF. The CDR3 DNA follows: TGTGCCAGCAGCTCTGACAGGGACGCCCACTACGAGCAGTACTTC.

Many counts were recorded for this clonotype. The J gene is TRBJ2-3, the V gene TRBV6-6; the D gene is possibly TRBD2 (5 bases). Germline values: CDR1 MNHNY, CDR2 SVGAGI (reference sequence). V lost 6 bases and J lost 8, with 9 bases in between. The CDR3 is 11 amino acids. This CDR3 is CASSLASTQYF. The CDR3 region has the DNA TGTGCCAGCAGCCTAGCAAGTACGCAGTATTTT.

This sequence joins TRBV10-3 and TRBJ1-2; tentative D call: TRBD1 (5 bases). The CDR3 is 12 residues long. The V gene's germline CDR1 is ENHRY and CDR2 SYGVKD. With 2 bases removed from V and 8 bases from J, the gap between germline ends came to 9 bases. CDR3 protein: CAISEGTVGYTF. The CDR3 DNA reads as TGTGCCATCAGTGAGGGGACCGTGGGCTACACCTTC.

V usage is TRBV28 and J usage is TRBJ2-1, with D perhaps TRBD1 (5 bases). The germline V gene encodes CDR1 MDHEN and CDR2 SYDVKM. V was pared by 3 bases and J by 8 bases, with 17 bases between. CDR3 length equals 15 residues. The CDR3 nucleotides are TGTGCCAGCAGTTTTGGGGCAGGGTTCGTTCATGAGCAGTTCTTC. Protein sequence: CASSFGAGFVHEQFF.

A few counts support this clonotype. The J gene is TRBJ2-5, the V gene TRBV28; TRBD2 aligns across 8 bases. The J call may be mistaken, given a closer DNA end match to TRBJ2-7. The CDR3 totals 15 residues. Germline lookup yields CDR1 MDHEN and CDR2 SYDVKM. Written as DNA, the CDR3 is TGTGCCAGCAGTCCCGGGAGGGGGATCCTACTCGAGCAGTACTTC. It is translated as CASSPGRGILLEQYF.

The CDR3 sequence is CSAREQTGGTSGVSDTQYF. CDR3 in DNA: TGCAGTGCTAGAGAACAGACGGGTGGGACTAGCGGGGTCAGTGATACGCAGTATTTT. The rearrangement joins TRBV20-1 to TRBJ2-3, with TRBD2 matching 13 bases. The V and J ends lost 0 bases and 6 bases, in that order; junction bases with no gene match: 15. The germline gives CDR1 DFQATT, CDR2 SNEGSKA (reference sequence). This CDR3 contains 19 residues.

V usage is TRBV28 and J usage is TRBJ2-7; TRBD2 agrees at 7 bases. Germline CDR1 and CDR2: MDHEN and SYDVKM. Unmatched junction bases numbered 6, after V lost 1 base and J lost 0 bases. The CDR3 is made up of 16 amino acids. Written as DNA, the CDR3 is TGTGCCAGCAGTTTATTTGGGAGGGCCAGCTCCTACGAGCAGTACTTC. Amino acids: CASSLFGRASSYEQYF.

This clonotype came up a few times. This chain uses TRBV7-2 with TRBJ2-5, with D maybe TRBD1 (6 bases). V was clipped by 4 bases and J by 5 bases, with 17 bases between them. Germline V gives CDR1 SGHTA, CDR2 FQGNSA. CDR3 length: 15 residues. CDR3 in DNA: TGTGCCAGCAGCTCCGACGGACAGCCCAGTGAGACCCAGTACTTC. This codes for CASSSDGQPSETQYF.

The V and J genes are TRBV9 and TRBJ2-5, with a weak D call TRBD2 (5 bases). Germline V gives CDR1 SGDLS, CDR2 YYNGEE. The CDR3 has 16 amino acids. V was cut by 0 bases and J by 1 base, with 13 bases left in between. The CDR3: CASSVAGSSCQETQYF. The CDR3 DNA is TGTGCCAGCAGCGTAGCGGGGAGTTCCTGCCAAGAGACCCAGTACTTC.

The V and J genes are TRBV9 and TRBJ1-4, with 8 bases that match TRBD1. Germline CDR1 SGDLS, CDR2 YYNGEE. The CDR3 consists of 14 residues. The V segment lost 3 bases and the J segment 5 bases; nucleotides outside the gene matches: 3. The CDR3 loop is CASSASGGNEKLFF. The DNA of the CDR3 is TGTGCCAGCAGCGCCTCAGGGGGCAATGAAAAACTGTTTTTT.

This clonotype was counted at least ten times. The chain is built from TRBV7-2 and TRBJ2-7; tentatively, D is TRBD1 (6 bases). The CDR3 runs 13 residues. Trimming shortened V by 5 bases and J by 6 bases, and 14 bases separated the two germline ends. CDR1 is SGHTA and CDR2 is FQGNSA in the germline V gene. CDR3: CASSRTDSPEQYF. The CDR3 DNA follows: TGTGCCAGCAGCCGGACAGATTCCCCCGAGCAGTACTTC.

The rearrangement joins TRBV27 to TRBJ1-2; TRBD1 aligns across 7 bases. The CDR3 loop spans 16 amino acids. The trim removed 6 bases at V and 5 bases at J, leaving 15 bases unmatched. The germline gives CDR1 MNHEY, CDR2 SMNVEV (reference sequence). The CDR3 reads CASSYDRDRQNYGYTF. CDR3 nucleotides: TGTGCCAGCAGCTATGACCGGGACAGACAAAATTATGGCTACACCTTC.